What follows are 30 T cell receptor beta chains derived from one specimen sequenced in a study of OX40 agonist ivuxolimab in advanced cancers. The method was immunoSEQ multiplex PCR; TCRdb's version includes in-frame clones alone and lacks a portion of them. The sample comprises 80,000 to 95,000 clones, 80% to 90% of which are singletons, and around 2% rests with the top ten. Here the sequenced sample was CD4+ or CD8+ T cells sorted from blood, taken in a trial of the OX40 agonist ivuxolimab. Source of these receptors: an adult with an advanced solid tumor such as melanoma, head and neck, liver or kidney cancer.

The chain has TRBV29-1 and TRBJ1-2; D unresolved. Germline lookup yields CDR1 SQVTM and CDR2 ANQGSEA. Trimming removed 7 bases from V and 0 bases from J, with 12 bases in between. The CDR3 spans 13 residues. This CDR3 is CSGTTGSNYGYTF. As DNA, the CDR3 is TGCAGCGGGACGACGGGATCTAACTATGGCTACACCTTC.

The rearrangement uses TRBV5-6 and TRBJ1-2; TRBD1 is a possible D gene (6 bases). The CDR3 length is 16 residues. Trimming pared 0 bases from V and 8 bases from J, leaving 20 bases between. The germline V gene has CDR1 SGHDT and CDR2 YYEEEE. CDR3 residues: CASSLDYGGPPGGYTF. The CDR3 region has the DNA TGTGCCAGCAGCTTGGATTATGGGGGCCCGCCCGGGGGCTACACCTTC.

The CDR3 bases are TGTGCCAGCAGTGACGAAGGGTACAATGAGCAGTTCTTC. Translating it yields CASSDEGYNEQFF. The chain has TRBV2 and TRBJ2-1; D gene uncertain. Germline CDR1 SNHLY, CDR2 FYNNEI. There are 13 residues in the CDR3. V lost 3 bases, J lost 4 bases, and 7 bases lay in between.

The V gene is TRBV6-1, the J gene TRBJ1-4, with 8 positions matching TRBD1. The ends lost 0 bases at V and 7 bases at J; junction bases unmatched: 4. The CDR3 extends over 15 amino acids. In germline, CDR1 is MNHNS, CDR2 SASEGT. In DNA form, the CDR3 reads TGTGCCAGCAGTGAAGCGGGACAGGTGGCTGAAAAACTGTTTTTT. Translating it yields CASSEAGQVAEKLFF.

The V and J genes are TRBV5-1 and TRBJ1-1, with 7 bases fitting TRBD1. Germline-derived CDR1 and CDR2 are SGHRS and YFSETQ. J gave up 0 bases and V 3 bases, and 14 bases lay outside the gene matches. The CDR3 spans 18 residues. CDR3 amino acids: CASSSTRDRVGMNTEAFF. CDR3 coding DNA: TGCGCCAGCAGCTCAACGAGAGACAGGGTGGGTATGAACACTGAAGCTTTCTTT.

The V and J genes are TRBV9 and TRBJ2-7; 7 positions match TRBD2. V lost 0 bases and J lost 5; bases outside the gene matches: 8. Germline V gene sequence: CDR1 SGDLS, CDR2 YYNGEE. This CDR3 has 15 residues. The CDR3, as DNA: TGTGCCAGCAGCGTAGGAGCGGGGTCTCAGAACGAGCAGTACTTC. It is translated as CASSVGAGSQNEQYF.

The rearrangement links TRBV11-2 to TRBJ1-1, with TRBD1 identical over 7 bases. Trimming at V came to 3 bases and at J to 8 bases, leaving 9 bases not matched to a gene. CDR3 size: 14 residues. CDR1 and CDR2 from the germline V gene are SGHAT and FQNNGV. This chain's CDR3 is CASSFYIVDREAFF. The CDR3 DNA follows: TGTGCCAGCAGCTTCTACATAGTGGACAGGGAAGCTTTCTTT.

A few counts support this clone. The CDR3 sequence: CASSSRGPETQYF. CDR3 nucleotide sequence: TGTGCCAGCAGCTCCAGGGGTCCCGAGACCCAGTACTTC. This rearrangement joins TRBV7-9 to TRBJ2-5; the D gene is possibly TRBD1 (6 bases). The V and J ends lost 4 bases and 5 bases respectively, with 11 bases between them. Germline CDR1 is SEHNR and CDR2 is FQNEAQ (reference sequence). The CDR3 length is 13 residues.

Here the CDR3 reads CASMGGQGAYNEQFF. The CDR3, as DNA: TGTGCCAGCATGGGGGGCCAGGGGGCGTACAATGAGCAGTTCTTC. V and J are TRBV7-8 and TRBJ2-1, with 8 bases lining up with TRBD1. The ends lost 7 bases at V and 4 bases at J; junction bases unmatched: 9. The germline V gene encodes CDR1 SGHVS and CDR2 FQNEAQ. The CDR3 runs 15 residues.

The V call is TRBV2, the J call TRBJ1-3; D possibly corresponds to TRBD1 (6 bases). This CDR3 has 16 amino acids. CDR1 and CDR2 from the germline V gene are SNHLY and FYNNEI. The germline V and J ends were trimmed by 6 bases and 1 base, with 16 bases remaining between them. In DNA form, the CDR3 reads TGTGCCAGCAGACGATTCACAGGGCGATCTGGAAACACCATATATTTT. As protein: CASRRFTGRSGNTIYF.

This sequence joins TRBV9 and TRBJ1-2, with no clear D. This CDR3 contains 15 residues. V was trimmed by 4 bases and J by 0 bases, leaving 13 bases between them. The germline gives CDR1 SGDLS, CDR2 YYNGEE. The CDR3 DNA reads as TGTGCCAGCAGCCCCGGAGTCTCCACTAACTATGGCTACACCTTC. Translation gives CASSPGVSTNYGYTF.

This sequence joins TRBV2 and TRBJ2-1, with 11 bases identical to TRBD1. The junction had 9 bases not matched to a gene; V was cut back by 5 bases and J by 6 bases. The CDR3 runs 16 residues. CDR1 and CDR2 (germline): SNHLY, FYNNEI. For the CDR3, the DNA is TGTGCCAGCAGTAGACCGGGACAGGGGGGTCTCAATGAGCAGTTCTTC. It codes for CASSRPGQGGLNEQFF.

On this clone: Germline and junction disagree at one end, which may indicate a read error. The V and J genes are TRBV5-5 and TRBJ2-7; 9 bases are a match to TRBD1. The CDR3 spans 14 residues. Germline values: CDR1 SGHKS, CDR2 YYEKEE (reference sequence). The CDR3 is CASSTRDRVPSRDF. CDR3 coding DNA: TGTGCCAGCAGCACCCGGGACAGGGTCCCCTCGCGGGACTTC.

In DNA form, the CDR3 reads TGCGCCACCCGACAAAACTATGGCTACACCTTC. It codes for CATRQNYGYTF. The chain combines TRBV10-1 with TRBJ1-2; D remains unclear. The V gene's germline CDR1 is WNHNN and CDR2 SYGVQD (reference sequence). V lost 10 bases to trimming and J lost 2 bases, with 8 bases between them. The CDR3 is 11 residues long.

The gene calls are TRBV18 and TRBJ2-7, with 13 bases fitting TRBD2. Germline loops: CDR1 KGHSH, CDR2 LQKENI. Losses at the gene ends were 6 bases for V and 7 bases for J; bases not matched to a gene: 6. CDR3 size: 14 residues. Here the CDR3 reads CASSGTSGVGEQYF. In DNA, the CDR3 is TGTGCCAGCTCCGGGACTAGCGGGGTCGGAGAGCAGTACTTC.

The rearrangement uses TRBV6-5 and TRBJ1-2, with TRBD1 matching over 10 bases. V gave up 6 bases and J gave up 5 bases; unmatched junction bases: 6. Looked up from germline, CDR1 is MNHEY and CDR2 is SVGAGI. The CDR3 is made up of 14 amino acids. As DNA, the CDR3 is TGTGCCAGCAGGAAGGGACAGGGGACGTATGGCTACACCTTC. Protein sequence: CASRKGQGTYGYTF.

V usage is TRBV19 and J usage is TRBJ1-1; D remains ambiguous. Germline V gene lookup returns CDR1 LNHDA and CDR2 SQIVND (reference sequence). CDR3 length: 13 amino acids. V shed 4 bases and J shed 13 bases, with 19 bases lying between them. CDR3 coding DNA: TGTGCCAGTAGTAAGTCGGAGACGGCCCCTGGTTTCTTT. Protein: CASSKSETAPGFF. The full variable domain, rest sourced from reference TRBV19 and TRBJ1-1, is DGGITQSPKYLFRKEGQNVTLSCEQNLNHDAMYWYRQDPGQGLRLIYYSQIVNDFQKGDIAEGYSVSREKKESFPLTVTSAQKNPTAFYLCASSKSETAPGFFGQGTRLTVV.

This clone has just one count. CDR3 in DNA: TGCGCCAGCAGCCAGCAGACAGGGGTAGGCAATCAGCCCCAGCATTTT. As protein: CASSQQTGVGNQPQHF. This sequence joins TRBV4-3 and TRBJ1-5; TRBD1 matches at 8 bases. Germline values: CDR1 LGHNA, CDR2 YSLEER. Losses at the gene ends were 3 bases for V and 2 bases for J; bases not matched to a gene: 6. The CDR3 contains 16 residues.

In this sample, this clone turned up once. This chain links TRBV30 with TRBJ1-5; 8 bases match TRBD1. This CDR3 is 14 amino acids long. V shed 1 base and J 4 bases; nucleotides not matched to a gene: 3. Germline CDR1 GTSNPN, CDR2 SVGIG (reference sequence). The CDR3 here is CAWSADRGNQPQHF. In nucleotides, the CDR3 is TGTGCCTGGAGTGCAGACAGGGGAAATCAGCCCCAGCATTTT.

This clone has just one count. The chain links TRBV2 to TRBJ2-5, with D hard to call. Germline assignment: CDR1 SNHLY and CDR2 FYNNEI. V lost 6 bases to trimming and J lost 2 bases, with 16 bases between them. This CDR3 has 15 residues. The CDR3 loop reads CASSGKSGFQETQYF. The CDR3 region has the DNA TGTGCCAGCAGCGGCAAGTCGGGCTTTCAAGAGACCCAGTACTTC.

Of note for this clone: An end of the junction differs from the germline gene, which may be a read error. This CDR3 reads CASSLGQGQPLHF. CDR3 bases: TGTGCTAGCAGCTTAGGGCAGGGTCAACCCCTCCACTTT. The chain joins TRBV7-7 to TRBJ1-6, with TRBD1 as a possible D gene (5 bases). The CDR3 has 13 amino acids. Germline CDR1 is SSHAT and CDR2 is FNYEAQ (reference sequence).

V gene TRBV2 combines with J gene TRBJ2-3; unclear D gene. V gave up 7 bases and J gave up 0 bases, with 11 bases separating them. This CDR3 has 14 residues. CDR1 is SNHLY, CDR2 FYNNEI, per germline. The CDR3 bases are TGTGCCAGCACCCCGAACGGTAGCACAGATACGCAGTATTTT. It translates to CASTPNGSTDTQYF.

This chain joins TRBV4-1 and TRBJ2-5; TRBD2 matches at 11 bases. Germline-derived CDR1 and CDR2 are MGHRA and YSYEKL. CDR3 size: 16 residues. Trimming cost V 4 bases and J 5 bases; bases outside gene matches: 9. The CDR3 DNA is TGCGCCAGCAGCCGGGATAGCGGGGGGGTCGGGGAGACCCAGTACTTC. This translates into CASSRDSGGVGETQYF.

This chain connects TRBV11-2 to TRBJ2-7; D possibly corresponds to TRBD2 (5 bases). CDR1 is SGHAT, CDR2 FQNNGV, per germline. The CDR3 contains 14 residues. The ends were cut back, 5 bases at V and 2 bases at J, with 13 bases in the middle. This chain's CDR3 is CASSEKPGTYEQYF. The CDR3 nucleotides are TGTGCCAGCAGCGAAAAACCGGGGACCTACGAGCAGTACTTC.

V gene TRBV6-4 combines with J gene TRBJ2-7, with 10 nucleotides matching TRBD1. After removal of 5 bases from V and 3 bases from J, the junction contained 7 bases not matched to a gene. CDR1 is MRHNA and CDR2 is SNTAGT in the germline V gene. The CDR3 runs to 15 residues. CDR3 nucleotides: TGTGCCAGCAGTTTGGGGACAGGGGTTAACTACGAGCAGTACTTC. This encodes CASSLGTGVNYEQYF.

The V gene is TRBV28, the J gene TRBJ2-7; 14 bases agree with TRBD2. This CDR3 region has 18 residues. The J segment lost 3 bases and the V segment lost 3 bases, leaving 10 bases of the junction unmatched. Per the germline V gene, CDR1 is MDHEN and CDR2 is SYDVKM. DNA of the CDR3: TGTGCCAGCAGTTTGGGACTAGCGGGGGCCCCTCGGATCTACGAGCAGTACTTC. Translating it yields CASSLGLAGAPRIYEQYF.

This rearrangement joins TRBV6-5 to TRBJ1-2; D ambiguous. The CDR3 extends over 14 amino acids. Per germline, CDR1 MNHEY and CDR2 SVGAGI. V was clipped by 0 bases and J by 4 bases, with 9 bases between them. Here the CDR3 reads CASSYSRQAYGYTF. The CDR3, as DNA: TGTGCCAGCAGTTACTCGAGGCAGGCCTATGGCTACACCTTC.

This chain links TRBV5-5 with TRBJ2-3, with TRBD2 matching 7 bases. Germline V gives CDR1 SGHKS, CDR2 YYEKEE (reference sequence). CDR3 length: 15 residues. V shed 3 bases, J shed 6 bases, and the junction held 10 bases outside the gene matches. CDR3 loop: CASSSPWGGVDTQYF. CDR3 bases: TGTGCCAGCAGCTCTCCTTGGGGGGGTGTCGATACGCAGTATTTT.

The genes are TRBV6-5 and TRBJ2-5; 7 bases line up with TRBD1. CDR3 length: 14 amino acids. V shed 10 bases, J shed 5 bases, and the junction held 13 bases outside the gene matches. Germline V gene data show CDR1 as MNHEY and CDR2 as SVGAGI. The DNA for the CDR3 is TGTGCCACCGAAGACGTAGGGGGCTCGGAGACCCAGTACTTC. It specifies CATEDVGGSETQYF.

The chain has TRBV6-1 and TRBJ1-5, with D perhaps matching TRBD1 (5 bases). CDR1 and CDR2 (germline): MNHNS, SASEGT. The CDR3 spans 15 residues. Trimming cost V 1 base and J 2 bases, with 9 bases left between them. CDR3 in DNA: TGTGCCAGCAGTGAAGGCAGAGGGGGCAATCAGCCCCAGCATTTT. Encoded protein: CASSEGRGGNQPQHF.